This TCR beta chain originates from a study of blood T cell repertoires in COVID-19. Study-wide background: From the United States, Italy and Spain came samples of acute and convalescent COVID-19.

Germline lookup yields CDR1 SGHRS and CDR2 YFSETQ. The CDR3 has 14 amino acids. J was trimmed by 4 bases and V by 5 bases; bases with no gene match: 7. Original handling: For nucleated cells, counts were estimated from reference gene primer amplification. Profiling relied on immunoSEQ multiplex PCR, and the TCRdb table lists in-frame clones only, not all of them. For V, J and clone size, that table is used; D and trimming come from the DNA. The sample yields over 250,000 clones, approximately 83% seen once. Material: peripheral blood. V usage is TRBV5-1 and J usage is TRBJ2-3; 7 bases are shared with TRBD1. The clonotype originates from a woman in her 50s who had recovered from COVID-19. This CDR3 is CASRRGGQADTQYF. For the CDR3, the DNA is TGCGCCAGCAGACGAGGGGGCCAGGCAGATACGCAGTATTTT.